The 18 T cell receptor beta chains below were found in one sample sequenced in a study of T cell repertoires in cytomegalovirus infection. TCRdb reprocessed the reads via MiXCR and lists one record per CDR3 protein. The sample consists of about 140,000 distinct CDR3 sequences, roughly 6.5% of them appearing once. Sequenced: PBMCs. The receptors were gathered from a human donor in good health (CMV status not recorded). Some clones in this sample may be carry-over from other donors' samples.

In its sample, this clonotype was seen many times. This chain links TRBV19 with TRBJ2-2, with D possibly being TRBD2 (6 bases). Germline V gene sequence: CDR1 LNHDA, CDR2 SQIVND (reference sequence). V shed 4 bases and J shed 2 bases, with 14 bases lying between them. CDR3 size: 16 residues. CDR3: CASSTGSGRNTGELFF. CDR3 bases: TGTGCCAGTAGTACCGGTAGCGGTCGCAACACCGGGGAGCTGTTTTTT.

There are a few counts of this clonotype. CDR3 protein: CASSSRPRTRGETQYF. The CDR3 DNA reads TGTGCCAGCAGTTCCCGACCGAGGACTAGGGGGGAGACCCAGTACTTC. The V call is TRBV6-2 or TRBV6-3, the J call TRBJ2-5; a possible D gene is TRBD2 (7 bases). The CDR3 loop spans 16 amino acids. Deletions cut 4 bases from V and 5 bases from J, with 20 bases between. In germline, CDR1 is MNHEY, CDR2 SVGEGT.

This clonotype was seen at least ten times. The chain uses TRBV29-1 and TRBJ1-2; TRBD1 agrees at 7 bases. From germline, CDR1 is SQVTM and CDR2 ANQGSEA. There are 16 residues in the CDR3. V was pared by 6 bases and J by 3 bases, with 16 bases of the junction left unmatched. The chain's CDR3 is CSVDEGLAGGDYGYTF. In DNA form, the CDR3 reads TGCAGCGTCGACGAGGGGTTGGCAGGGGGAGACTATGGCTACACCTTC.

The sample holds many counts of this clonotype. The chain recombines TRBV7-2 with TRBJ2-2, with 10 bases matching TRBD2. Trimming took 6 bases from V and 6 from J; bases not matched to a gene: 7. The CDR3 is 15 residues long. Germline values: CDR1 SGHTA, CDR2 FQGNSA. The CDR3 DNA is TGTGCCAGCAGAAGAAGCGGGGGGGCCGCCGGGGAGCTGTTTTTT. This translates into CASRRSGGAAGELFF.

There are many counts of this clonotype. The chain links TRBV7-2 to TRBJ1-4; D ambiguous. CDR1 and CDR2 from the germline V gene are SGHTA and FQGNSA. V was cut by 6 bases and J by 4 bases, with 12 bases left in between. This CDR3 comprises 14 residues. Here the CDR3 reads CASSRRANNEKLFF. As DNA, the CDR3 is TGTGCCAGCAGTCGTCGGGCGAATAATGAAAAACTGTTTTTT.

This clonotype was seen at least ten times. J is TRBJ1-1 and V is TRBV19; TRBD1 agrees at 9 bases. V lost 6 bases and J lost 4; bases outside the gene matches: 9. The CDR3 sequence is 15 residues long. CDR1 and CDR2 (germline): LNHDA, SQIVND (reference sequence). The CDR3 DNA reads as TGTGCCAGTAGACATCCGGGACAGGGCCCCACTGAAGCTTTCTTT. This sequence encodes CASRHPGQGPTEAFF. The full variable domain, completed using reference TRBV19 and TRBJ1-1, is DGGITQSPKYLFRKEGQNVTLSCEQNLNHDAMYWYRQDPGQGLRLIYYSQIVNDFQKGDIAEGYSVSREKKESFPLTVTSAQKNPTAFYLCASRHPGQGPTEAFFGQGTRLTVV.

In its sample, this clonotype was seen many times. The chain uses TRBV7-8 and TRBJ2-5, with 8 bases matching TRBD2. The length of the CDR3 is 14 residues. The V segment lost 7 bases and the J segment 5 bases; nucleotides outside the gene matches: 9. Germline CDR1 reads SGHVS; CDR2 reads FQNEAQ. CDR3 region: CASTLGRGGETQYF. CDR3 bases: TGTGCCAGCACCCTCGGGAGGGGTGGGGAGACCCAGTACTTC.

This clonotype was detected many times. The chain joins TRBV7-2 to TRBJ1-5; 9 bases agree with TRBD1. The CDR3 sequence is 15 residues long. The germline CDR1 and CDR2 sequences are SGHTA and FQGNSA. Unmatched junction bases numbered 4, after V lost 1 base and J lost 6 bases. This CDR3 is CASSLVGQGFQPQHF. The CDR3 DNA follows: TGTGCCAGCAGCTTAGTCGGACAGGGGTTTCAGCCCCAGCATTTT. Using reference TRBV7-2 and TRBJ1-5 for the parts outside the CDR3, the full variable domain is GAGVSQSPSNKVTEKGKDVELRCDPISGHTALYWYRQSLGQGLEFLIYFQGNSAPDKSGLPSDRFSAERTGGSVSTLTIQRTQQEDSAVYLCASSLVGQGFQPQHFGDGTRLSIL.

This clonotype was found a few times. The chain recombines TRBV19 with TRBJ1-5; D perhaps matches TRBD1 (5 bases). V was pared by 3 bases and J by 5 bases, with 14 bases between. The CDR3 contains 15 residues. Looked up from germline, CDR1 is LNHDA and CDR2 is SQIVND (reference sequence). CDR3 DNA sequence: TGTGCCAGTAGTATGCGTCAGGGCAGGGATCAGCCCCAGCATTTT. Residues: CASSMRQGRDQPQHF.

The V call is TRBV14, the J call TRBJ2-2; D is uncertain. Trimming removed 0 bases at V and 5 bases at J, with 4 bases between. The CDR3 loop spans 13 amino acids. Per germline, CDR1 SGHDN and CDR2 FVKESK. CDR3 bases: TGTGCCAGCAGCCAAGAGCTAACCGGGGAGCTGTTTTTT. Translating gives CASSQELTGELFF. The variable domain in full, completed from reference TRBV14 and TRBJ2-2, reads EAGVTQFPSHSVIEKGQTVTLRCDPISGHDNLYWYRRVMGKEIKFLLHFVKESKQDESGMPNNRFLAERTGGTYSTLKVQPAELEDSGVYFCASSQELTGELFFGEGSRLTVL.

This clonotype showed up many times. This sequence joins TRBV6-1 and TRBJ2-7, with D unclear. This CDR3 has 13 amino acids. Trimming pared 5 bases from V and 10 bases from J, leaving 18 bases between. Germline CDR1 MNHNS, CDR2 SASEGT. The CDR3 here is CASSPPGSQAQYF. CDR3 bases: TGTGCCAGCAGTCCTCCGGGCTCCCAAGCCCAGTACTTC.

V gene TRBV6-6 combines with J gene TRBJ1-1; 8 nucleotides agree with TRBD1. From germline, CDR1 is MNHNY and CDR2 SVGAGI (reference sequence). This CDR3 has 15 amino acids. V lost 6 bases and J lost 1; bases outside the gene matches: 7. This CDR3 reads CASSWGTGGNTEAFF. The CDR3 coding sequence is TGTGCCAGCAGCTGGGGGACAGGAGGGAACACTGAAGCTTTCTTT.

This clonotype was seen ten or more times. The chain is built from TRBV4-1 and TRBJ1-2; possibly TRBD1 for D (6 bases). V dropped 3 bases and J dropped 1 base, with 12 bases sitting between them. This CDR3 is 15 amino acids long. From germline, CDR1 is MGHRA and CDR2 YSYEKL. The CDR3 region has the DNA TGCGCCAGCAGCCACAACAGGGCGGTTAACTATGGCTACACCTTC. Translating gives CASSHNRAVNYGYTF.

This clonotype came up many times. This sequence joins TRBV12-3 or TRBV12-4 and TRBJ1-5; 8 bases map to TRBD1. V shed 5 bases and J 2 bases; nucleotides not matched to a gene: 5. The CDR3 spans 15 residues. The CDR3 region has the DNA TGTGCCAGCAGTCGTGACAGGGGCGGCAATCAGCCCCAGCATTTT. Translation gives CASSRDRGGNQPQHF.

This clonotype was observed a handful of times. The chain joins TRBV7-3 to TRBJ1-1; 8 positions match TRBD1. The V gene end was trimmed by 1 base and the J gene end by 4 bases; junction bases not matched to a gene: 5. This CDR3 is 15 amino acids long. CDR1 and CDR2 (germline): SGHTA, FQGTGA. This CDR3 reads CASSLMGQAATEAFF. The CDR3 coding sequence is TGTGCCAGCAGCTTAATGGGACAGGCGGCCACTGAAGCTTTCTTT.

CDR3: CASRQLAGAYNEQFF. CDR3 bases: TGTGCCAGCAGACAACTAGCGGGGGCCTACAATGAGCAGTTCTTC. This chain connects TRBV2 to TRBJ2-1; TRBD2 aligns across 11 bases. Germline loops: CDR1 SNHLY, CDR2 FYNNEI. This CDR3 is built from 15 residues. V was clipped by 6 bases and J by 2 bases; unmatched bases: 3.

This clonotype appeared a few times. The chain's CDR3 is CSYLGASSFTEQYF. In DNA form, the CDR3 reads TGCAGTTACCTGGGGGCCTCATCCTTTACCGAGCAGTACTTC. This chain uses TRBV20-1 with TRBJ2-7; a weak D match, TRBD1 (6 bases). Germline CDR1 DFQATT, CDR2 SNEGSKA (reference sequence). This CDR3 spans 14 amino acids. V shed 8 bases and J shed 6 bases, with 23 bases lying between them.

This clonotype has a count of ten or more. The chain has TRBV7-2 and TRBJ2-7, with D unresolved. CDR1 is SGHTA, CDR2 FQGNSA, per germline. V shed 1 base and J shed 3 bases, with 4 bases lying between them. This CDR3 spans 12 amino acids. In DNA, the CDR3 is TGTGCCAGCAGCTTAGTGGGCTACGAGCAGTACTTC. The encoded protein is CASSLVGYEQYF.